The 27 T cell receptor beta chains below were found in one sample sequenced in a study of cytotoxic CD8 clonotypes in ibrutinib-treated CLL. The table came from immunoSEQ multiplex PCR; TCRdb's copy has only in-frame clones and leaves some out. The sample includes about 4,000 clones, around 83% of them seen just once. This specimen was PBMCs, taken before ibrutinib treatment. All receptors come from a human donor with chronic lymphocytic leukemia.

The chain uses TRBV5-1 and TRBJ2-5; D is uncertain. Looked up from germline, CDR1 is SGHRS and CDR2 is YFSETQ. This CDR3 is 13 amino acids long. V was cut by 7 bases and J by 9 bases, with 19 bases left in between. The CDR3 region is CASLDNPEGSQYF. CDR3 in DNA: TGCGCCAGCCTTGACAACCCGGAAGGGTCCCAGTACTTC. Using reference TRBV5-1 and TRBJ2-5 for the parts outside the CDR3, the full variable domain is KAGVTQTPRYLIKTRGQQVTLSCSPISGHRSVSWYQQTPGQGLQFLFEYFSETQRNKGNFPGRFSGRQFSNSRSEMNVSTLELGDSALYLCASLDNPEGSQYFGPGTRLLVL.

The gene calls are TRBV29-1 and TRBJ2-3, with 10 bases fitting TRBD2. The V gene end was trimmed by 8 bases and the J gene end by 0 bases; junction bases not matched to a gene: 5. The CDR3 extends over 14 amino acids. Germline lookup yields CDR1 SQVTM and CDR2 ANQGSEA. This CDR3 reads CSSGLATSTDTQYF. The CDR3 coding sequence is TGCAGCTCGGGACTAGCGACTAGCACAGATACGCAGTATTTT.

This clone has a handful of counts. This sequence joins TRBV2 and TRBJ2-7, with 7 bases matching TRBD1. The CDR3 has 15 residues. Per the germline V gene, CDR1 is SNHLY and CDR2 is FYNNEI. J was trimmed by 7 bases and V by 5 bases; bases with no gene match: 14. This CDR3 reads CASSPTDRDLEEQYF. In DNA form, the CDR3 reads TGTGCCAGCAGTCCGACCGACAGGGACCTGGAAGAGCAGTACTTC.

The V gene is TRBV5-1, the J gene TRBJ2-7; D possibly corresponds to TRBD2 (5 bases). The germline CDR1 and CDR2 sequences are SGHRS and YFSETQ. V lost 3 bases, J lost 4 bases, and 11 bases lay in between. This CDR3 contains 13 residues. The CDR3: CASSSGAVYEQYF. The CDR3 coding sequence is TGCGCCAGCAGCTCCGGAGCGGTATACGAGCAGTACTTC. The whole variable domain, filled in from reference TRBV5-1 and TRBJ2-7, reads KAGVTQTPRYLIKTRGQQVTLSCSPISGHRSVSWYQQTPGQGLQFLFEYFSETQRNKGNFPGRFSGRQFSNSRSEMNVSTLELGDSALYLCASSSGAVYEQYFGPGTRLTVT.

V is TRBV7-3 and J is TRBJ2-2, with TRBD2 matching over 8 bases. This CDR3 has 15 amino acids. Germline-derived CDR1 and CDR2 are SGHTA and FQGTGA. The trim removed 4 bases at V and 7 bases at J, leaving 8 bases unmatched. CDR3 sequence (DNA): TGTGCCAGCAGCTCCACGGGGGGGCAGGTCGGGGAGCTGTTTTTT. This gives the protein CASSSTGGQVGELFF.

The chain recombines TRBV6-5 with TRBJ2-1; D is undetermined. The ends were cut back, 0 bases at V and 4 bases at J, with 10 bases in the middle. Germline lookup yields CDR1 MNHEY and CDR2 SVGAGI. There are 15 residues in the CDR3. The chain's CDR3 is CASSYSPKGYNEQFF. The CDR3 DNA follows: TGTGCCAGCAGTTACTCACCAAAAGGGTACAATGAGCAGTTCTTC.

The chain combines TRBV19 with TRBJ1-4, with 9 bases lining up with TRBD1. From germline, CDR1 is LNHDA and CDR2 SQIVND (reference sequence). The CDR3 is made up of 13 amino acids. J gave up 5 bases and V 6 bases, and 1 base lay outside the gene matches. CDR3 loop: CASRGQGNEKLFF. As DNA, the CDR3 is TGTGCCAGTAGAGGACAGGGGAATGAAAAACTGTTTTTT.

This clone showed up just once. V gene TRBV19 combines with J gene TRBJ2-2, with TRBD2 matching 13 bases. There are 14 residues in the CDR3. The junction had 2 bases not matched to a gene; V was cut back by 5 bases and J by 8 bases. Germline V gives CDR1 LNHDA, CDR2 SQIVND (reference sequence). The CDR3 is CASSGGLAGGELFF. The DNA of the CDR3 is TGTGCCAGTAGTGGGGGACTAGCGGGAGGGGAGCTGTTTTTT.

The rearrangement uses TRBV6-4 and TRBJ2-3; TRBD1 aligns across 9 bases. Germline CDR1 reads MRHNA; CDR2 reads SNTAGT. J gave up 5 bases and V 5 bases, and 5 bases lay outside the gene matches. The CDR3 has 14 residues. CDR3 residues: CASSTGQGGDTQYF. CDR3 sequence (DNA): TGTGCCAGCAGTACGGGACAGGGAGGAGATACGCAGTATTTT.

The V and J genes are TRBV7-2 and TRBJ2-5, with D tentatively TRBD1 or TRBD2 (5 bases each). CDR1 is SGHTA and CDR2 is FQGNSA in the germline V gene. The ends were cut back, 0 bases at V and 5 bases at J, with 13 bases in the middle. The CDR3 runs 15 residues. The CDR3 reads CASSLAGVGTETQYF. In nucleotides, the CDR3 is TGTGCCAGCAGCTTAGCCGGGGTGGGGACGGAGACCCAGTACTTC.

This rearrangement joins TRBV18 to TRBJ1-3, with D perhaps TRBD1 (6 bases). The CDR3 extends over 15 amino acids. The ends were cut back, 5 bases at V and 0 bases at J, with 11 bases in the middle. Germline lookup yields CDR1 KGHSH and CDR2 LQKENI. The CDR3 here is CASSEGQNSGNTIYF. In DNA, the CDR3 is TGTGCCAGCTCAGAAGGACAGAACTCTGGAAACACCATATATTTT.

The chain recombines TRBV5-5 with TRBJ1-5, with D uncertain. This CDR3 is built from 13 residues. Per the germline V gene, CDR1 is SGHKS and CDR2 is YYEKEE (reference sequence). Trimming stripped 1 base from V and 4 bases from J, with 6 bases between. The CDR3 here is CASSLSVNQPQHF. In DNA form, the CDR3 reads TGTGCCAGCAGCTTGTCAGTTAATCAGCCCCAGCATTTT.

This chain connects TRBV4-2 to TRBJ2-1, with D maybe TRBD2 (5 bases). CDR3 length: 16 residues. V lost 4 bases, J lost 4 bases, and 17 bases lay in between. Per germline, CDR1 LGHNA and CDR2 YNFKEQ. The CDR3 here is CASSLRQISGYNEQFF. In nucleotides, the CDR3 is TGTGCCAGCAGCCTAAGGCAAATAAGCGGATACAATGAGCAGTTCTTC.

The J gene is TRBJ2-5, the V gene TRBV7-3; D is unclear. Per germline, CDR1 SGHTA and CDR2 FQGTGA. Deletions cut 5 bases from V and 0 bases from J, with 7 bases between. CDR3 size: 13 residues. CDR3 in DNA: TGTGCCAGCAGCCTCGCAAACCAAGAGACCCAGTACTTC. Its protein product is CASSLANQETQYF.

This chain uses TRBV5-1 with TRBJ2-1, with 9 bases fitting TRBD1. J lost 10 bases, V lost 1 base, and 24 bases had no gene match. CDR1 SGHRS and CDR2 YFSETQ come from the germline V gene. CDR3 size: 20 residues. The CDR3 loop reads CASSLRGTGSSGLVSIEQFF. In nucleotides, the CDR3 is TGCGCCAGCAGCTTGAGAGGGACAGGGAGTAGCGGGTTGGTCTCCATCGAGCAGTTCTTC.

The chain is built from TRBV4-1 and TRBJ2-1; 10 bases match TRBD2. Germline lookup yields CDR1 MGHRA and CDR2 YSYEKL. The CDR3 is 16 residues long. The J segment lost 7 bases and the V segment lost 6 bases, leaving 12 bases of the junction unmatched. For the CDR3, the DNA is TGCGCCAGCAGGAACTACGGGACTAGCGCTCGGAATGAGCAGTTCTTC. Translated: CASRNYGTSARNEQFF.

The chain employs TRBV28 and TRBJ2-1; D may be TRBD1 (6 bases). Germline-derived CDR1 and CDR2 are MDHEN and SYDVKM. Trimming left V 6 bases short and J 6 bases short, with 24 bases between. CDR3 size: 17 residues. This CDR3 is CASRPTPGHGPGNEQFF. DNA of the CDR3: TGTGCCAGCAGGCCGACGCCGGGACACGGCCCCGGCAATGAGCAGTTCTTC. Using reference TRBV28 and TRBJ2-1 for the parts outside the CDR3, the full variable domain is DVKVTQSSRYLVKRTGEKVFLECVQDMDHENMFWYRQDPGLGLRLIYFSYDVKMKEKGDIPEGYSVSREKKERFSLILESASTNQTSMYLCASRPTPGHGPGNEQFFGPGTRLTVL.

The chain joins TRBV7-9 to TRBJ2-7; D remains ambiguous. The CDR3 totals 13 residues. The germline V gene encodes CDR1 SEHNR and CDR2 FQNEAQ (reference sequence). Trimming removed 3 bases at V and 3 bases at J, with 9 bases between. Written as DNA, the CDR3 is TGTGCCAGCAGCTTGGGCGGCCTCTACGAGCAGTACTTC. Translating gives CASSLGGLYEQYF.

The chain has TRBV5-1 and TRBJ2-2; TRBD2 matches at 7 bases. The germline V gene encodes CDR1 SGHRS and CDR2 YFSETQ. V lost 3 bases, J lost 3 bases, and 8 bases stayed unmatched. The CDR3 spans 16 residues. CDR3 region: CASSSAPLADTGELFF. The CDR3, as DNA: TGCGCCAGCAGCTCCGCCCCTCTAGCGGACACCGGGGAGCTGTTTTTT.

The chain joins TRBV6-1 to TRBJ2-1, with TRBD1 identical over 7 bases. This CDR3 region has 15 residues. Losses at the gene ends were 2 bases for V and 10 bases for J; bases not matched to a gene: 11. From germline, CDR1 is MNHNS and CDR2 SASEGT. CDR3 nucleotides: TGTGCCAGCAGTGAAAGGGGGCTACTGGGCGACGAGCAGTTCTTC. It is translated as CASSERGLLGDEQFF.

The rearrangement links TRBV27 to TRBJ1-4, with 9 bases that match TRBD1. Trimming took 7 bases from V and 6 from J; bases not matched to a gene: 3. The CDR3 runs 13 residues. Germline CDR1 and CDR2: MNHEY and SMNVEV (reference sequence). CDR3 amino acids: CASTGQGYEKLFF. In nucleotides, the CDR3 is TGTGCCAGCACGGGACAGGGTTATGAAAAACTGTTTTTT.

This chain connects TRBV11-1 to TRBJ2-3; 7 bases match TRBD2. Per germline, CDR1 SGHAT and CDR2 FQDESV (reference sequence). Trimming took 5 bases from V and 1 from J; bases not matched to a gene: 6. This CDR3 is 15 amino acids long. For the CDR3, the DNA is TGTGCCAGCAGCCGACTAGCTCCCGGCACAGATACGCAGTATTTT. This codes for CASSRLAPGTDTQYF.

The chain is built from TRBV28 and TRBJ2-5; D uncertain. Germline V gene data show CDR1 as MDHEN and CDR2 as SYDVKM. This CDR3 spans 12 amino acids. V was cut by 4 bases and J by 1 base, with 4 bases left in between. The CDR3 sequence: CASSSSQETQYF. The CDR3 bases are TGTGCCAGCAGTTCCTCCCAAGAGACCCAGTACTTC.

The V gene is TRBV9, the J gene TRBJ2-3; tentative D call: TRBD2 (6 bases). The V and J ends lost 0 bases and 2 bases respectively, with 7 bases between them. The CDR3 consists of 14 residues. Germline assignment: CDR1 SGDLS and CDR2 YYNGEE. CDR3 amino acids: CASSVGRATDTQYF. The CDR3 bases are TGTGCCAGCAGCGTAGGGAGGGCCACAGATACGCAGTATTTT.

By sample share, this clone is medium-sized. The chain carries TRBV7-9 and TRBJ1-2; D uncertain. This CDR3 region has 11 residues. CDR1 is SEHNR and CDR2 is FQNEAQ in the germline V gene (reference sequence). V was trimmed by 4 bases and J by 5 bases, leaving 5 bases between them. Written as DNA, the CDR3 is TGTGCCAGCAGCTCCGGTTATGGCTACACCTTC. Translation gives CASSSGYGYTF.

Only one count was recorded for this clone. This chain uses TRBV6-4 with TRBJ2-7; either TRBD1 or TRBD2 may supply D (6 bases each). The V gene lost 6 bases and the J gene lost 1 base, with 16 bases spanning the gap. Germline CDR1 MRHNA, CDR2 SNTAGT. This CDR3 is built from 15 residues. The CDR3, as DNA: TGTGCCAGCAGAAAAGAGACAGGAGGGTCCTACGAGCAGTACTTC. Amino acids: CASRKETGGSYEQYF.

This chain connects TRBV11-3 to TRBJ1-1; 7 bases are a match to TRBD1. V lost 3 bases, J lost 6 bases, and 10 bases stayed unmatched. The CDR3 is made up of 15 amino acids. Germline-derived CDR1 and CDR2 are SGHNT and YENEEA. The DNA for the CDR3 is TGTGCCAGCAGCTTTGACGGGACAGAGTATTCTGAAGCTTTCTTT. It specifies CASSFDGTEYSEAFF.